This TCR beta chain was found in a study of early T cells in non-severe SARS-CoV-2 infection (dated by TCRdb to the early 2020s). Some background on the complete study: Because TCR sequencing relied on bulk RNA taken from unsorted whole blood, pairing of alpha and beta chains was not possible.

The method behind the library was 5' RACE. This sample was sequenced with a NextSeq 500. To correct for sequencing error and PCR bias, the TCR library protocol tagged individual cDNA molecules with unique molecular identifiers. TCR alpha and beta chains were both sequenced, and the abundances of alpha and beta sequences in each sample were closely correlated with each other. The study's own analysis went as follows. V gene, J gene and CDR3 annotation of TCR sequences was performed with Decombinator V4. Expanded TCRs were defined as changing significantly between any two time points under a Poisson model with p below 0.0001. TCR abundances were normalised to the total number of TCRs sequenced per sample and expressed as counts per million. VDJdb, accessed on 1 November 2021, was searched for TCRs annotated for CMV, EBV and SARS-CoV-2, and TCRs annotated for more than one antigen were excluded. TCRdb handled the public reads itself, with Q25 trimming in fastp and clone calling in MiXCR, and kept productive beta chains. When rows share a CDR3 protein, they turn into one entry using the most common DNA and genes. V and J calls and clone size were set by TCRdb, not the authors. The sample table holds about 130,000 distinct CDR3 sequences, of which approximately 15% were seen once. The leading ten clones occupy around a fifth of the sample.

Set within a cohort of healthcare workers in London, UK, this nested case-control study involved weekly PCR testing of nasopharyngeal swabs along with blood sampling. Between 23 and 31 March 2020, the week of the UK lockdown, healthcare workers were enrolled and then followed up weekly for as long as 16 weeks. On this clonotype itself: The antigen it binds to is not known. Within one base of it there is no much larger clone, and no base qualities were kept.

What the research found in general, with its limitations: VDJdb matching was skewed toward anti-spike CD8 responses and likely underestimated virus-specific expansions by missing private and CD4 specificities.

The sequence was collected from an adult who was a healthcare worker with PCR-confirmed SARS-CoV-2 infection or an uninfected control (not recorded which). The sample was whole blood.

The DNA sequence reads TGTGCCAGCAGCTCTCAGGGCGATGAGCAGTTCTTC. Translated, it reads CASSSQGDEQFF. Recombination joined TRBV7-2 with TRBJ2-1, and the D gene may be TRBD1, 5 bases matching. The V and J ends are trimmed by 4 bases and 8 bases, leaving 9 bases between them. CDR1 SGHTA and CDR2 FQGNSA are derived from the germline V gene. There are 12 amino acids in the CDR3, from cysteine to phenylalanine inclusive. Only the CDR3 DNA stays, 36 bases, in frame from base 1.